This record covers a single T cell receptor (beta chain). CDR1 LNHDA and CDR2 SQIVND come from the germline V gene (reference sequence). V was cut by 4 bases and J by 1 base, with 8 bases left in between. CDR3 length: 13 residues. Original methodology: Estimation of nucleated cell counts relied on the amplification of reference gene primers. Repertoires were generated with immunoSEQ multiplex PCR, while TCRdb's copy carries only in-frame clones and drops some. For V, J and clone size, that table is used; D and trimming come from the DNA. The table includes around 180,000 clones, 70% to 85% detected once. The participants were between about 18 and 90 years old and came from roughly 24 US areas. Cohorts were based on clinical histories the participants reported. These data belong to a study of blood T cell repertoires in COVID-19. Looking at the study overall: From T cells, B-cell-depleted T cells, or PBMCs came the material, which was cDNA or gDNA.

The sequence was obtained from a man between 45 and 60 years old who had recovered from COVID-19. Sequencing input: PBMCs or T cells enriched from blood (not recorded which). This chain joins TRBV19 and TRBJ2-7; tentatively, D is TRBD1 (6 bases). CDR3 bases: TGTGCCAGTAGTACCGGACAGTCCTACGAGCAGTACTTC. It codes for CASSTGQSYEQYF.